Here is one TCR beta chain with its context. This clone was counted a few times. Its recognized antigen is unknown. No much larger clone exists at a distance of one base, and base qualities are not known. V is pared back by 6 bases and J by 0 bases, with 9 bases lying between the germline termini. Including the terminal cysteine and phenylalanine, the CDR3 comprises 13 residues. Only the CDR3 region is kept as DNA, spanning 39 bases read in frame from base 1. According to the germline V gene, CDR1 reads KGHSH and CDR2 reads LQKENI. This entry is derived from a study of blood T cell repertoires in COVID-19 (dated by TCRdb to about 2020). Regarding the research as a whole: Samples covering the acute and convalescent phases of COVID-19 were provided by collaborators in the United States, Italy and Spain. The prospective study material was composed of cDNA or gDNA derived from T cells, B-cell-depleted T cells, or PBMCs. The dataset comprised deeply sampled blood TCRbeta repertoires from subjects exposed to, actively infected with, or recovered from COVID-19. The repertoires were released in a freely available public database intended as a resource for research on the immune response to SARS-CoV-2. The samples were drawn from the first 160 participants of the ongoing ImmuneRACE study and from some 1,300 subjects provided by 6 global collaborators. The sample metadata nearly always contained a de-identified subject ID, COVID-19 status, age in years and sex. HLA class I and class II types, where available, came from metadata supplied by the sample provider rather than from assay-based typing.

Overall results and qualifications from the work: The quantity of clinical and demographic metadata differed by source and by participant and was supplied without curation.

TCRbeta CDR3 regions were amplified from genomic DNA using the immunoSEQ Assay, a bias-controlled multiplex PCR. Concerning the study's data processing: Within the assay, amplification of reference gene primers was used to estimate how many nucleated cells each sample contained. To quantify the absolute abundance of each unique TCRbeta CDR3 rearrangement, sequence reads were collapsed and filtered. For each sample, productive Simpson clonality was calculated as the square root of Simpson's diversity index over productive rearrangements. Sourced from immuneACCESS, this table was stored by TCRdb with only in-frame sequences that have V and J called. A share of the clones is absent; for the studies checked, an unresolved V gene accounts for under half, and the remainder has no known explanation. From that table come the V and J calls and clone size; the DNA was used to work out D and trimming. Counted in this sample were tens of thousands of clones; around 80% of them appeared once. The top ten constitute roughly 2.5% of the sample.

Whole blood was collected in K2EDTA tubes by collaborating institutions according to the institutions' own protocols. For TCRbeta analysis, collaborators shipped samples as frozen whole blood, isolated PBMCs, or DNA extracted from either of those sample types. Here the chain combines TRBV18 and TRBJ2-7, and perhaps TRBD1 as D gene, on 6 matching bases. The sequenced sample consisted of peripheral blood. This sequence was found in a man older than 75 with active or convalescent COVID-19. The CDR3 is CASSRTDSYEQYF. The bases are TGTGCCAGCTCGCGGACAGACTCCTACGAGCAGTACTTC.